These 2 T cell receptor beta chains were sequenced from one sample in a study of blood T cell repertoires in COVID-19. TCRdb's table, derived via immunoSEQ multiplex PCR, lists solely in-frame clones and lacks some. The sample shows about 430,000 clones, 88% of them seen only once. Material for sequencing was PBMCs or T cells enriched from blood (not recorded which). These receptor sequences come from a woman aged 18-29 years who had been exposed to COVID-19.

Only a few counts were recorded for this clone. This chain links TRBV9 with TRBJ1-1; a weak D match, TRBD1 (5 bases). V lost 4 bases, J lost 2 bases, and 12 bases lay in between. The length of the CDR3 is 14 residues. Per the germline V gene, CDR1 is SGDLS and CDR2 is YYNGEE. The DNA for the CDR3 is TGTGCCAGCAGCCATCTTCAGGGAAACACTGAAGCTTTCTTT. Protein: CASSHLQGNTEAFF.

The genes are TRBV28 and TRBJ1-2; TRBD1 aligns across 11 bases. This CDR3 contains 16 residues. V dropped 4 bases and J dropped 7; count of bases not matched to a gene: 11. CDR1 MDHEN and CDR2 SYDVKM come from the germline V gene. CDR3 in DNA: TGTGCCAGCAGTTCCCCCCCGGGACAGGGGGAATTTGGCTACACCTTC. It encodes CASSSPPGQGEFGYTF.